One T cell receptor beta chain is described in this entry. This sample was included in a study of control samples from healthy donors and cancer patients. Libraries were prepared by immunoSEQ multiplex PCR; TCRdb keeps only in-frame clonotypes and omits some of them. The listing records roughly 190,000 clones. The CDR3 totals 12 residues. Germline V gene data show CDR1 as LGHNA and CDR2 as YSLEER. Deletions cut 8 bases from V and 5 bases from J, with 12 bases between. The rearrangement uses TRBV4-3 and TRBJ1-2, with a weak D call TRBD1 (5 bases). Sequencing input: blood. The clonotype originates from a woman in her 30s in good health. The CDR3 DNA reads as TGCGCCAGCGGCAACAGGCTATATGGCTACACCTTC. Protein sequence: CASGNRLYGYTF.